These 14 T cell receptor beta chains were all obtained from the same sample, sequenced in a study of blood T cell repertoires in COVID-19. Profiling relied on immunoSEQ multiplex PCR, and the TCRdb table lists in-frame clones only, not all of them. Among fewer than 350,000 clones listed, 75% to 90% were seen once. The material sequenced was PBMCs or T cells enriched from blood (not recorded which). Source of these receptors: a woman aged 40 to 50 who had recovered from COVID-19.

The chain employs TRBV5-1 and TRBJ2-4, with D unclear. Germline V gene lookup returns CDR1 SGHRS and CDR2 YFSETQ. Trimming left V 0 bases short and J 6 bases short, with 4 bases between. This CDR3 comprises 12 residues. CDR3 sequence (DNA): TGCGCCAGCAGCTTGGAAGCAAACATTCAGTACTTC. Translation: CASSLEANIQYF.

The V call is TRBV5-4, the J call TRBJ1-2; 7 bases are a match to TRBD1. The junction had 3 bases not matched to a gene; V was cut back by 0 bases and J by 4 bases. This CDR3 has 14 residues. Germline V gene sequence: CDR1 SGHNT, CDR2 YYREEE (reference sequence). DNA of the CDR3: TGTGCCAGCAGCTTGGGACAGGGCCTCTATGGCTACACCTTC. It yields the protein CASSLGQGLYGYTF.

In nucleotides, the CDR3 is TGTGCCAGTAGTTTCGGACAGAGTAGCTCCTACGAGCAGTACTTC. Its protein is CASSFGQSSSYEQYF. The chain combines TRBV19 with TRBJ2-7; tentatively, D is TRBD1 (6 bases). There are 15 residues in the CDR3. The germline V gene has CDR1 LNHDA and CDR2 SQIVND (reference sequence). With 5 bases removed from V and 0 bases from J, the gap between germline ends came to 14 bases.

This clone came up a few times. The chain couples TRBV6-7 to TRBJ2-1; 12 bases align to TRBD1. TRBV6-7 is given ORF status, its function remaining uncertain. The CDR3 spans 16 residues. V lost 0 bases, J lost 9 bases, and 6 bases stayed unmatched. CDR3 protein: CASSYSKGTGGVEQFF. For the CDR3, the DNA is TGTGCCAGCAGTTACTCGAAGGGGACAGGGGGCGTTGAGCAGTTCTTC.

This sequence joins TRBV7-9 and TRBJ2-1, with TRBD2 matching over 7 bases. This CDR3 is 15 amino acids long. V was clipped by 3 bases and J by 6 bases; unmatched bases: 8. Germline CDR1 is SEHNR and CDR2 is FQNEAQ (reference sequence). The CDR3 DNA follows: TGTGCCAGCAGCTTCACGGGAGGATCCCTCAATGAGCAGTTCTTC. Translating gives CASSFTGGSLNEQFF. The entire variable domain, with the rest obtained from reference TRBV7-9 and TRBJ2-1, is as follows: DTGVSQNPRHKITKRGQNVTFRCDPISEHNRLYWYRQTLGQGPEFLTYFQNEAQLEKSRLLSDRFSAERPKGSFSTLEIQRTEQGDSAMYLCASSFTGGSLNEQFFGPGTRLTVL.

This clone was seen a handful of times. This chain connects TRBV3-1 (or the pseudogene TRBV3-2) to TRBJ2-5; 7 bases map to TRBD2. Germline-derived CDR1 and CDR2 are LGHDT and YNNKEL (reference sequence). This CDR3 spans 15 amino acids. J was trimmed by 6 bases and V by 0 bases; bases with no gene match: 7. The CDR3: CASSQEGGVGKTQYF. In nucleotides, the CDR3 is TGTGCCAGCAGCCAAGAGGGGGGGGTTGGGAAGACCCAGTACTTC.

The CDR3 loop is CASGLGLAGVLANEQFF. CDR3 nucleotide sequence: TGTGCTAGTGGTTTGGGACTAGCGGGCGTTCTTGCCAATGAGCAGTTCTTC. The chain recombines TRBV12-5 with TRBJ2-1, with 10 bases fitting TRBD2. Germline lookup yields CDR1 LGHNT and CDR2 FRNRAP. The CDR3 totals 17 residues. The trim removed 1 base at V and 6 bases at J, leaving 9 bases unmatched.

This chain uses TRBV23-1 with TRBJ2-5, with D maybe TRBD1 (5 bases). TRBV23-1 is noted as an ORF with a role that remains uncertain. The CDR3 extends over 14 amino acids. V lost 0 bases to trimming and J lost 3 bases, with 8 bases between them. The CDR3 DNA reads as TGCGCCAGCAGTCAATCGATAGGGGAAGAGACCCAGTACTTC. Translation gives CASSQSIGEETQYF.

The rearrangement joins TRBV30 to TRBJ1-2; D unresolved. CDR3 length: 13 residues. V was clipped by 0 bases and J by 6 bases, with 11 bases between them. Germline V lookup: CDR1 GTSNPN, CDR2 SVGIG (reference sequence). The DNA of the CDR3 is TGTGCCTGGAGTGTTGAAGAAGCCCATGGCTACACCTTC. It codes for CAWSVEEAHGYTF.

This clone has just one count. CDR3: CASSSGGFGANVLTF. The CDR3 DNA follows: TGTGCCAGCAGCTCAGGGGGCTTTGGGGCCAACGTCCTGACTTTC. The chain combines TRBV5-4 with TRBJ2-6, with 8 bases aligning to TRBD1. Losses at the gene ends were 3 bases for V and 3 bases for J; bases not matched to a gene: 2. CDR3 length: 15 residues. CDR1 and CDR2 from the germline V gene are SGHNT and YYREEE (reference sequence).

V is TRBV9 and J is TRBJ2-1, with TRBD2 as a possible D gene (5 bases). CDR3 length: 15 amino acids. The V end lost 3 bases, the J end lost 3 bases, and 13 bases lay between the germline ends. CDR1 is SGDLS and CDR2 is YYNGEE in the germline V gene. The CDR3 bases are TGTGCCAGCAGCGCCGAGGGTGTCCTCTACAATGAGCAGTTCTTC. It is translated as CASSAEGVLYNEQFF.

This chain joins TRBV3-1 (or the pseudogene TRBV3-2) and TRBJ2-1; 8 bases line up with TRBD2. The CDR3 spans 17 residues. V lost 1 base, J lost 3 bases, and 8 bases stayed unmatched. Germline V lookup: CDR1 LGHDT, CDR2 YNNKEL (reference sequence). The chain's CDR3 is CASSQVPAGAFYNEQFF. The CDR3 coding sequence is TGTGCCAGCAGCCAAGTGCCAGCGGGAGCATTCTACAATGAGCAGTTCTTC.

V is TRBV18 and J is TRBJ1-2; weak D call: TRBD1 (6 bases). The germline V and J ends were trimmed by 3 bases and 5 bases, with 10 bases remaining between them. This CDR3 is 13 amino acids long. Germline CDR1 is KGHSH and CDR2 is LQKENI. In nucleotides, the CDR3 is TGTGCCAGCTCACCGGACAGAAAATATGGCTACACCTTC. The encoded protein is CASSPDRKYGYTF.

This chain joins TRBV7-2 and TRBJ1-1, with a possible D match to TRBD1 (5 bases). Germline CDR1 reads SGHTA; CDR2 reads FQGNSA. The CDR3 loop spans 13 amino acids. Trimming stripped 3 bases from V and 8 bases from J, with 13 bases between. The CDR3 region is CASSFTGTPEAFF. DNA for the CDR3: TGTGCCAGCAGCTTCACCGGGACTCCCGAAGCTTTCTTT.